This is a list of T cell receptor beta chains from one sample in a study of CD8+ T cells in alopecia areata. Libraries were prepared by immunoSEQ multiplex PCR; TCRdb keeps only in-frame clonotypes and omits some of them. The sample records over 150,000 clones, 40% to 65% being singletons. This sample comprised CD8+ T cells sorted from blood, obtained at week 24, from a patient treated with tofacitinib. Receptors originate from a human donor with alopecia areata. CDR3s leave out the opening cysteine and the closing phenylalanine or tryptophan. Fields, in order: J gene, V gene, CDR3 protein.

J gene: TRBJ2-2
V gene: TRBV7-9
CDR3 protein: ASSSTGNYGELF

J gene: TRBJ1-1
V gene: TRBV10-2
CDR3 protein: ASNDGGEAF

J gene: TRBJ1-5
V gene: TRBV25-1
CDR3 protein: ASSESGMGQPQH

J gene: TRBJ1-1
V gene: TRBV5-1
CDR3 protein: ASSPRTGVELPEAF

J gene: TRBJ1-5
V gene: TRBV28
CDR3 protein: ASTPWGGSNQPQH

J gene: TRBJ1-1
V gene: TRBV30
CDR3 protein: AWSRGAGSEAF

J gene: TRBJ2-7
V gene: TRBV5-1
CDR3 protein: ASSSYRDSYEQY

J gene: TRBJ2-2
V gene: TRBV30
CDR3 protein: AWTPAQYTGELF

J gene: TRBJ1-2
V gene: TRBV29-1
CDR3 protein: SVDPGQAGGGYT

J gene: TRBJ2-7
V gene: TRBV5-6
CDR3 protein: ASSTTLSYEQY

J gene: TRBJ1-2
V gene: TRBV4-3
CDR3 protein: ASSQEAAGDYGYT

J gene: TRBJ2-7
V gene: TRBV11-3
CDR3 protein: ASSIGAGAYEQY

J gene: TRBJ2-3
V gene: TRBV6-6
CDR3 protein: ASTRGTDTQY

J gene: TRBJ2-2
V gene: TRBV7-9
CDR3 protein: ASSLGGWGTGELF

J gene: TRBJ2-7
V gene: TRBV4-3
CDR3 protein: ASSQATGPYEQY

J gene: TRBJ2-3
V gene: TRBV30
CDR3 protein: AWGVGGPTDTQY

J gene: TRBJ2-7
V gene: TRBV5-1
CDR3 protein: ASSPENGQGAYEQY

J gene: TRBJ1-5
V gene: TRBV9
CDR3 protein: ASSVDGLRDQPQH

J gene: TRBJ2-7
V gene: TRBV10-3
CDR3 protein: AITPGTGFEQY

J gene: TRBJ2-5
V gene: TRBV5-6
CDR3 protein: ASSPGGAGNLLTQY

J gene: TRBJ2-7
V gene: TRBV4-3
CDR3 protein: ASSQDRNSRYEQY

J gene: TRBJ2-6
V gene: TRBV19
CDR3 protein: ASRATNSGANVLT

J gene: TRBJ1-2
V gene: TRBV15
CDR3 protein: ATTVRQSNYGYT

J gene: TRBJ1-4
V gene: TRBV25-1
CDR3 protein: ATLDRANEKLF

J gene: TRBJ2-7
V gene: TRBV7-2
CDR3 protein: ASSYGLAAYEQY

J gene: TRBJ2-7
V gene: TRBV14
CDR3 protein: ASSPGRYGEQY

J gene: TRBJ1-1
V gene: TRBV12-5
CDR3 protein: ASGTGQGRVTEAF

J gene: TRBJ2-1
V gene: TRBV13
CDR3 protein: ASSRGLEQF

J gene: TRBJ2-3
V gene: TRBV30
CDR3 protein: AWSMGRASTDTQY

J gene: TRBJ1-6
V gene: TRBV30
CDR3 protein: ACEWGGIGSPLH

J gene: TRBJ2-7
V gene: TRBV2
CDR3 protein: ASSEETGGEQY

J gene: TRBJ2-3
V gene: TRBV2
CDR3 protein: ASSVEPSTDTQY

J gene: TRBJ1-1
V gene: TRBV29-1
CDR3 protein: SGYDREAF

J gene: TRBJ2-7
V gene: TRBV9
CDR3 protein: ASSVGTGGTYEQY